This T cell receptor beta chain was sequenced during a study of T cells in Graves' hyperthyroidism and ophthalmopathy. This clonotype was seen a handful of times. The antigen remains undetermined. Findings and limits, study-wide: In the blood, most expanded thyroid clonotypes above 0.001 appeared as well.

V lost 7 bases and J lost 5; bases outside the gene matches: 5. Germline loops: CDR1 ENHRY, CDR2 SYGVKD. The CDR3 has 14 amino acids. When ophthalmopathy did not progress within 18 months, Graves' hyperthyroidism was considered stable. Based on clinical symptoms, serum thyroxine and TRAb, thyroid ultrasound and orbital computed tomography, diagnoses were reached. The TCR beta CDR3 regions underwent amplification using RNA transcripts as the source. When the TCR CDR3 underwent first-round RT-PCR, the HTBI primer set was used. TCRdb re-called the multiplex PCR reads through MiXCR, storing one row per CDR3 protein. Seen here are a few hundred thousand distinct CDR3 sequences, 20% to 25% observed once, and the top ten hold approximately 26%.

Sequencing was done on a sample of blood. The rearrangement links TRBV10-3 to TRBJ1-1; 12 bases fit TRBD1. This clonotype was sampled from a man aged 18 to 29 with Graves' hyperthyroidism. CDR3 DNA sequence: TGTGCCATCACCGGGACAGGGGGCAGGACTGAAGCTTTCTTT. This encodes CAITGTGGRTEAFF.